Listed here are 11 T cell receptor beta chains from one sample, sequenced in a study of beta chain features in type 1 diabetes. No cognate antigen is known for these TCRs. Study results and caveats: When Type 1 diabetes patients were examined, their TCRB CDR3s proved moderately but significantly shorter in all four CD4+ subsets.

Investigators reverse transcribed all isolated RNA, so they sequenced expressed TCRB transcripts. Method: immunoSEQ multiplex PCR; TCRdb's copy keeps in-frame clones and lacks some. This table holds 300,000 or so clones, around 9.7% found once. Sample: central memory CD4+ T cells from blood. The receptors derive from a man under 40 with type 1 diabetes.

Comments on this clone: Given a much more abundant clone one base away, this may be a read error. Other nucleotide sequences in the sample specify the same CDR3. The chain employs TRBV6-1 and TRBJ1-5; weak D call: TRBD1 (5 bases). Germline V gene sequence: CDR1 MNHNS, CDR2 SASEGT. This CDR3 region has 13 residues. V dropped 6 bases and J dropped 1 base, with 7 bases sitting between them. The CDR3 protein is CASSWDSNQPQHF. Here the CDR3 DNA reads TGTGCCAGCAGCTGGGACAGCAATCAGCCCCAGCATTTT.

This sequence joins TRBV6-5 and TRBJ1-6; the D gene is possibly TRBD1 (5 bases). Trimming pared 6 bases from V and 8 bases from J, leaving 17 bases between. The CDR3 is made up of 15 amino acids. Germline V lookup: CDR1 MNHEY, CDR2 SVGAGI. The CDR3 nucleotides are TGTGCCAGCAGCCCCGAGGGAGGGACTTATTCACCCCTCCACTTT. Its protein is CASSPEGGTYSPLHF.

This clone was seen a few times. The CDR3 nucleotides read TGTGCCAGCAGCTTTAACACCTACGAGCAGTACTTC. The encoded protein is CASSFNTYEQYF. This chain links TRBV11-2 with TRBJ2-7, with D unresolved. Trimming pared 3 bases from V and 2 bases from J, leaving 5 bases between. Germline V gene sequence: CDR1 SGHAT, CDR2 FQNNGV. CDR3 length: 12 residues.

As DNA, the CDR3 is TGTGCCAGCAGAGGGGGGACAACTAATGAAAAACTGTTTTTT. This gives the protein CASRGGTTNEKLFF. The V and J genes are TRBV6-6 and TRBJ1-4; possible D gene TRBD1, 6 bases. Trimming took off 6 bases at V and 0 bases at J, with 8 bases between the two ends. Germline CDR1 reads MNHNY; CDR2 reads SVGAGI (reference sequence). The CDR3 totals 14 residues.

The genes are TRBV7-9 and TRBJ1-2; D remains unclear. The CDR3 covers 15 residues. V lost 5 bases to trimming and J lost 3 bases, with 16 bases between them. CDR1 and CDR2 (germline): SEHNR, FQNEAQ (reference sequence). The CDR3 region has the DNA TGTGCCAGCAGCCCCATTGACTACCAGGACTATGGCTACACCTTC. This gives the protein CASSPIDYQDYGYTF. The full variable domain, rest sourced from reference TRBV7-9 and TRBJ1-2, is DTGVSQNPRHKITKRGQNVTFRCDPISEHNRLYWYRQTLGQGPEFLTYFQNEAQLEKSRLLSDRFSAERPKGSFSTLEIQRTEQGDSAMYLCASSPIDYQDYGYTFGSGTRLTVV.

Here the CDR3 reads CASRRPNTEAFF. CDR3 in DNA: TGTGCCAGCCGTCGACCGAACACTGAAGCTTTCTTT. V usage is TRBV18 and J usage is TRBJ1-1; D gene uncertain. Germline assignment: CDR1 KGHSH and CDR2 LQKENI. This CDR3 has 12 residues. The V gene lost 8 bases and the J gene lost 1 base, with 8 bases spanning the gap.

This clone was seen a few times. This chain joins TRBV20-1 and TRBJ1-1; the match to TRBD1 covers 8 bases. Germline-derived CDR1 and CDR2 are DFQATT and SNEGSKA (reference sequence). V lost 6 bases to trimming and J lost 9 bases; unmatched junction nucleotides: 3. The CDR3 has 10 amino acids. CDR3 region: CSAGQGKAFF. In nucleotides, the CDR3 is TGCAGTGCCGGACAGGGAAAAGCTTTCTTT.

This clone turned up a few times. This chain links TRBV10-2 with TRBJ2-1; the D gene is possibly TRBD1 (6 bases). The CDR3 runs to 15 residues. Trimming left V 3 bases short and J 12 bases short, with 21 bases between. Germline V gene data show CDR1 as WSHSY and CDR2 as SAAADI. CDR3 coding DNA: TGCGCCAGCAGTGAAGGGGGTGGGCATACCGATGGGCAGTTCTTC. Translation gives CASSEGGGHTDGQFF.

This clone was seen a handful of times. The gene calls are TRBV7-9 and TRBJ2-2, with D maybe TRBD1 (6 bases). The CDR3 extends over 13 amino acids. The germline V and J ends were trimmed by 6 bases and 7 bases, with 12 bases remaining between them. Per the germline V gene, CDR1 is SEHNR and CDR2 is FQNEAQ (reference sequence). The CDR3 is CASRQGDVGELFF. The CDR3 DNA reads TGTGCCAGCAGACAGGGCGATGTCGGGGAGCTGTTTTTT.

This clone was seen only a few times. V gene TRBV30 combines with J gene TRBJ2-5, with D possibly matching TRBD2 (5 bases). V was shortened by 0 bases and J by 5 bases, with 13 bases between the two germline ends. CDR3 length equals 14 residues. Germline V lookup: CDR1 GTSNPN, CDR2 SVGIG (reference sequence). The CDR3 sequence is CAWSVLGRGETQYF. The DNA of the CDR3 is TGTGCCTGGAGTGTACTAGGGAGAGGGGAGACCCAGTACTTC.

A few counts support this clone. J is TRBJ2-2 and V is TRBV4-3; possibly TRBD1 for D (5 bases). The CDR3 is 15 residues long. CDR1 LGHNA and CDR2 YSLEER come from the germline V gene. V was shortened by 0 bases and J by 6 bases, with 11 bases between the two germline ends. CDR3 in amino acids: CASSQDLKGAGELFF. The CDR3 coding sequence is TGCGCCAGCAGCCAAGATCTTAAAGGGGCCGGGGAGCTGTTTTTT.